These 13 T cell receptor beta chains were sequenced from one sample in a study of Tregs in tolerant kidney transplant recipients. Sequencing used immunoSEQ multiplex PCR; TCRdb keeps in-frame clones, though not all of them. This sample has fewer than 100,000 clones; more than 85% occur once, and the top ten carry 0.46%. This material consisted of CD4+ T cells from blood, taken before the transplant. These TCRs come from a human donor who received a combined kidney and bone marrow transplant.

The J gene is TRBJ2-5, the V gene TRBV7-8, with 14 nucleotides matching TRBD2. V trimming: 5 bases; J trimming: 5 bases; junction bases outside the gene matches: 16. CDR1 is SGHVS, CDR2 FQNEAQ, per germline. The CDR3 has 19 amino acids. The CDR3 loop is CASSPRTTSGRVGYETQYF. The CDR3 DNA reads TGTGCCAGCAGCCCCCGTACGACTAGCGGGAGGGTTGGGTATGAGACCCAGTACTTC.

The rearrangement links TRBV2 to TRBJ2-1; 8 nucleotides align to TRBD1. V dropped 2 bases and J dropped 9; count of bases not matched to a gene: 6. Germline V lookup: CDR1 SNHLY, CDR2 FYNNEI. This CDR3 spans 14 amino acids. The chain's CDR3 is CASSEYSGGGEQFF. In DNA, the CDR3 is TGTGCCAGCAGTGAATATTCAGGGGGCGGTGAGCAGTTCTTC. The complete variable domain, with remaining parts taken from reference TRBV2 and TRBJ2-1, reads EPEVTQTPSHQVTQMGQEVILRCVPISNHLYFYWYRQILGQKVEFLVSFYNNEISEKSEIFDDQFSVERPDGSNFTLKIRSTKLEDSAMYFCASSEYSGGGEQFFGPGTRLTVL.

The chain joins TRBV7-8 to TRBJ1-5, with TRBD1 matching over 8 bases. After removal of 5 bases from V and 8 bases from J, the junction contained 20 bases not matched to a gene. The CDR3 runs 18 residues. The germline V gene has CDR1 SGHVS and CDR2 FQNEAQ. This chain's CDR3 is CASSLWVGKRQGREPQHF. The CDR3 DNA reads TGTGCCAGCAGCCTTTGGGTTGGTAAACGACAGGGGCGCGAGCCCCAGCATTTT.

The V gene is TRBV19, the J gene TRBJ2-6; a possible D gene is TRBD1 (5 bases). The ends were cut back, 4 bases at V and 0 bases at J, with 10 bases in the middle. The CDR3 runs to 16 residues. Germline V gene sequence: CDR1 LNHDA, CDR2 SQIVND (reference sequence). CDR3 protein: CASSKDSNSGANVLTF. Written as DNA, the CDR3 is TGTGCCAGTAGTAAAGACAGTAACTCTGGGGCCAACGTCCTGACTTTC.

Remarks on this clone: The junction departs from germline at one end; a sequencing error may be responsible. The same CDR3 can be traced to other DNA sequences in this sample. This chain connects TRBV27 to TRBJ1-6; 7 nucleotides align to TRBD1. This CDR3 contains 18 residues. The germline V gene encodes CDR1 MNHEY and CDR2 SMNVEV (reference sequence). The CDR3 region is CASSPPRGQATYNSPLHF. The CDR3 region has the DNA TGTGCCAGCAGTCCCCCCAGAGGACAGGCCACCTATAATTCCCCCCTCCACTTT.

A note on this clone: The junction does not match germline at one end; this may be a read error. The same CDR3 arises from other DNA sequences in this sample as well. The V gene is TRBV6-5, the J gene TRBJ1-6; 7 bases are shared with TRBD1. CDR1 is MNHEY, CDR2 SVGAGI, per germline. CDR3 length: 15 residues. The CDR3 loop reads CASSGPGQLYSPLHF. The CDR3 coding sequence is TGTGCCAGCAGCGGGCCGGGACAGCTTTATTCCCCCCTCCACTTT.

The chain carries TRBV4-1 and TRBJ1-6, with TRBD1 matching 7 bases. The V gene end was trimmed by 3 bases and the J gene end by 10 bases; junction bases not matched to a gene: 12. CDR3 length equals 16 residues. Germline V lookup: CDR1 MGHRA, CDR2 YSYEKL. CDR3 sequence (DNA): TGCGCCAGCAGCCATTATAGGGGGCCTGAAGCATCACCCCTCCACTTT. This translates into CASSHYRGPEASPLHF.

J is TRBJ1-5 and V is TRBV6-6, with 8 nucleotides matching TRBD1. The junction had 5 bases not matched to a gene; V was cut back by 7 bases and J by 6 bases. The germline V gene encodes CDR1 MNHNY and CDR2 SVGAGI (reference sequence). The CDR3 contains 13 residues. The CDR3 DNA is TGTGCCAGCACCGACAGGGGTAGTCAGCCCCAGCATTTT. Translating gives CASTDRGSQPQHF.

The sample holds one count of this clone. The chain recombines TRBV11-2 with TRBJ2-3; TRBD2 matches 10 bases. Germline V gives CDR1 SGHAT, CDR2 FQNNGV. After removal of 5 bases from V and 5 bases from J, the junction contained 13 bases not matched to a gene. The CDR3 length is 17 residues. CDR3 sequence: CASSPGVGLAGGDTQYF. DNA of the CDR3: TGTGCCAGCAGCCCGGGGGTCGGCTTAGCGGGGGGAGATACGCAGTATTTT.

The V gene is TRBV9, the J gene TRBJ2-3; TRBD2 matches 7 bases. The CDR3 loop spans 16 amino acids. Germline V gives CDR1 SGDLS, CDR2 YYNGEE. Losses at the gene ends were 1 base for V and 5 bases for J; bases not matched to a gene: 10. Here the CDR3 DNA reads TGTGCCAGCAGCGTACGACCCTGGGAGGGTGGAGATACGCAGTATTTT. Encoded protein: CASSVRPWEGGDTQYF.

The rearrangement joins TRBV14 to TRBJ1-2; TRBD1 might be the D (6 bases). The CDR3 runs to 16 residues. V was cut by 2 bases and J by 3 bases, with 16 bases left in between. Germline V lookup: CDR1 SGHDN, CDR2 FVKESK. The CDR3 loop is CASSQYPYREDYGYTF. The DNA for the CDR3 is TGTGCCAGCAGCCAATACCCCTACAGGGAAGACTATGGCTACACCTTC. The full variable domain, with the rest looked up from reference TRBV14 and TRBJ1-2, is EAGVTQFPSHSVIEKGQTVTLRCDPISGHDNLYWYRRVMGKEIKFLLHFVKESKQDESGMPNNRFLAERTGGTYSTLKVQPAELEDSGVYFCASSQYPYREDYGYTFGSGTRLTVV.

This clone was detected only once. Here the CDR3 reads CASRLRLNTGELFF. CDR3 bases: TGTGCCAGCAGACTCAGGCTGAACACCGGGGAGCTGTTTTTT. The V and J genes are TRBV11-3 and TRBJ2-2; no clear D gene. CDR3 length: 14 amino acids. The germline V and J ends were trimmed by 6 bases and 1 base, with 9 bases remaining between them. Looked up from germline, CDR1 is SGHNT and CDR2 is YENEEA.

The CDR3 is CASSDLRGRGNSPLHF. In DNA, the CDR3 is TGTGCCAGTAGTGATTTGAGGGGGAGAGGTAATTCACCCCTCCACTTT. The chain uses TRBV19 and TRBJ1-6; tentative D call: TRBD1 (6 bases). V was trimmed by 5 bases and J by 6 bases, leaving 17 bases between them. The CDR3 has 16 residues. Germline values: CDR1 LNHDA, CDR2 SQIVND (reference sequence).